This T cell receptor beta chain is from a study of T-cell memory formation after mild COVID-19. The study's findings and limits: Prior to infection, memory already included some responding clones, suggesting cross-reactive memory joined.

As regards this clonotype: As yet, its antigen is unknown.

V was shortened by 3 bases and J by 9 bases, with 36 bases between the two germline ends. There are 21 residues in the CDR3. TCRdb analysed the 5' RACE reads with MiXCR anew, one entry per CDR3 protein. The sample has hundreds of thousands of distinct CDR3 sequences, around 27% seen once; the top ten hold around an eighth. The chain uses TRBV12-3 or TRBV12-4 and TRBJ2-4, with D perhaps assigned TRBD1 or TRBD2 (6 bases each). The clonotype originates from an adult woman who had mild COVID-19 (a few samples of this study predate the infection). Cell type and time point are not known. Sequencing input: PBMCs or a T cell subset sorted from them (not recorded which). The CDR3 protein is CASSFPPPGGSSRATPFIQYF. As DNA, the CDR3 is TGTGCCAGCAGTTTCCCCCCCCCCGGGGGCTCAAGCCGTGCCACCCCATTCATTCAGTACTTC.